The rows below give T cell receptor beta chains drawn from one sample of a study of blood T cell repertoires in COVID-19. The table came from immunoSEQ multiplex PCR; TCRdb's copy has only in-frame clones and leaves some out. The sample carries about 110,000 clones, roughly 82% recorded once. The sample was peripheral blood. These receptors originate from a woman older than 75 with active or convalescent COVID-19. CDR3s include the opening cysteine and the closing phenylalanine or tryptophan. Fields, in order: D gene, V gene, J gene, clone size, CDR3 protein, CDR3 DNA. The D gene is left open where the match is weak. The size of a clone is reported for some rows only, either as once, few or many, or as a class for expanded clones.

d_gene: TRBD2; v_gene: TRBV3-1/TRBV3-2; j_gene: TRBJ2-7; abundance: -; CDR3aa: CASSLVAGVSYEQYF; CDR3nt: TGTGCCAGCAGCTTAGTAGCGGGAGTGTCCTACGAGCAGTACTTC
d_gene: -; v_gene: TRBV2; j_gene: TRBJ1-2; abundance: -; CDR3aa: CASSDRPLNYGYTF; CDR3nt: TGTGCCAGCAGTGACAGGCCACTTAACTATGGCTACACCTTC
d_gene: TRBD1; v_gene: TRBV5-1; j_gene: TRBJ2-2; abundance: few; CDR3aa: CASSYRQGGTGELFF; CDR3nt: TGCGCCAGCAGCTACCGACAGGGGGGCACCGGGGAGCTGTTTTTT
d_gene: TRBD2; v_gene: TRBV7-8; j_gene: TRBJ2-1; abundance: -; CDR3aa: CASSSFGGRVSYNEQFF; CDR3nt: TGTGCCAGCAGCTCCTTCGGCGGGAGGGTCTCCTACAATGAGCAGTTCTTC
d_gene: TRBD1; v_gene: TRBV10-2; j_gene: TRBJ2-7; abundance: -; CDR3aa: CASSEGDRGPHEQYF; CDR3nt: TGCGCCAGCAGTGAGGGGGACAGGGGGCCCCACGAGCAGTACTTC
d_gene: -; v_gene: TRBV7-7; j_gene: TRBJ1-1; abundance: -; CDR3aa: CASSLGENTEAFF; CDR3nt: TGTGCTAGCAGCTTAGGAGAGAACACTGAAGCTTTCTTT
d_gene: TRBD2; v_gene: TRBV28; j_gene: TRBJ2-7; abundance: few; CDR3aa: CASQKVGGRGRYEQYF; CDR3nt: TGTGCCAGCCAAAAGGTGGGCGGGAGGGGCCGCTACGAGCAGTACTTC
d_gene: -; v_gene: TRBV27; j_gene: TRBJ2-1; abundance: -; CDR3aa: CASSFRRGLSYEQFF; CDR3nt: TGTGCCAGCAGTTTCCGACGAGGCCTCAGCTATGAGCAGTTCTTC
d_gene: -; v_gene: TRBV9; j_gene: TRBJ1-6; abundance: -; CDR3aa: CASSVDQNSPLHF; CDR3nt: TGTGCCAGCAGCGTAGATCAGAATTCACCCCTCCACTTT
d_gene: -; v_gene: TRBV7-8; j_gene: TRBJ2-2; abundance: few; CDR3aa: CASSSGQLYTGELFF; CDR3nt: TGTGCCAGCAGCTCAGGACAGCTTTACACCGGGGAGCTGTTTTTT
d_gene: -; v_gene: TRBV6-2/TRBV6-3; j_gene: TRBJ1-1; abundance: -; CDR3aa: CASSYEWNTEAFF; CDR3nt: TGTGCCAGCAGTTACGAGTGGAACACTGAAGCTTTCTTT
d_gene: -; v_gene: TRBV3-1/TRBV3-2; j_gene: TRBJ2-7; abundance: few; CDR3aa: CASSQVSPGEQYF; CDR3nt: TGTGCCAGCAGCCAAGTCAGTCCGGGCGAGCAGTACTTC
d_gene: TRBD1; v_gene: TRBV2; j_gene: TRBJ1-5; abundance: -; CDR3aa: CASSAGTGRTLNQPQHF; CDR3nt: TGTGCCAGCAGTGCCGGGACAGGGAGAACCCTCAATCAGCCCCAGCATTTT
d_gene: TRBD2; v_gene: TRBV4-2; j_gene: TRBJ2-1; abundance: -; CDR3aa: CASSQEGGSNAGGRHEQFF; CDR3nt: TGTGCCAGCAGCCAAGAAGGGGGGAGCAACGCGGGAGGGCGACATGAGCAGTTCTTC
d_gene: TRBD1; v_gene: TRBV7-6; j_gene: TRBJ1-5; abundance: -; CDR3aa: CASSEGQGQPQHF; CDR3nt: TGTGCCAGCAGCGAGGGACAGGGACAGCCCCAGCATTTT
d_gene: -; v_gene: TRBV5-1; j_gene: TRBJ1-2; abundance: few; CDR3aa: CASSSDSNYGYTF; CDR3nt: TGCGCCAGCAGCTCGGACAGCAACTATGGCTACACCTTC
d_gene: -; v_gene: TRBV14; j_gene: TRBJ1-6; abundance: -; CDR3aa: CASSQVRGTSPLHF; CDR3nt: TGTGCCAGCAGCCAAGTCAGGGGCACTTCACCCCTCCACTTT
d_gene: -; v_gene: TRBV27; j_gene: TRBJ2-7; abundance: few; CDR3aa: CASGDRGGYYEQYF; CDR3nt: TGTGCCAGCGGAGACAGGGGAGGGTACTACGAGCAGTACTTC
d_gene: TRBD2; v_gene: TRBV28; j_gene: TRBJ2-1; abundance: -; CDR3aa: CASSFGLAGGLSEQFF; CDR3nt: TGTGCCAGCAGTTTCGGACTAGCGGGAGGGCTCAGTGAGCAGTTCTTC
d_gene: TRBD1; v_gene: TRBV7-2; j_gene: TRBJ1-4; abundance: -; CDR3aa: CASSLVKGQTLKKLFF; CDR3nt: TGTGCCAGCAGCTTGGTGAAGGGACAGACTTTGAAAAAACTGTTTTTT
d_gene: TRBD1; v_gene: TRBV19; j_gene: TRBJ2-7; abundance: -; CDR3aa: CASSIRTGRSYEQYF; CDR3nt: TGTGCCAGTAGTATAAGGACAGGTCGTTCCTACGAGCAGTACTTC
d_gene: TRBD2; v_gene: TRBV19; j_gene: TRBJ2-2; abundance: -; CDR3aa: CASSIIGLAGGNTGELFF; CDR3nt: TGTGCCAGTAGTATCATCGGACTAGCGGGGGGGAACACCGGGGAGCTGTTTTTT
d_gene: -; v_gene: TRBV3-1/TRBV3-2; j_gene: TRBJ1-6; abundance: once; CDR3aa: CASSEDYNSPLHF; CDR3nt: TGTGCCAGCAGCGAGGATTATAATTCACCCCTCCACTTT
d_gene: TRBD1; v_gene: TRBV27; j_gene: TRBJ2-1; abundance: once; CDR3aa: CASSPYPGTGVGEQFF; CDR3nt: TGTGCCAGCAGTCCCTATCCCGGGACAGGGGTGGGTGAGCAGTTCTTC
d_gene: TRBD1; v_gene: TRBV7-6; j_gene: TRBJ2-2; abundance: -; CDR3aa: CASSPQTGGYDTGELFF; CDR3nt: TGTGCCAGCAGCCCCCAGACAGGGGGCTATGACACCGGGGAGCTGTTTTTT
d_gene: -; v_gene: TRBV6-5; j_gene: TRBJ1-3; abundance: -; CDR3aa: CASSYSGQGAGNTIYF; CDR3nt: TGTGCCAGCAGTTACTCGGGGCAGGGTGCGGGAAACACCATATATTTT